Presented here are 16 T cell receptor beta chains from one specimen sequenced in a study of OX40 agonist ivuxolimab in advanced cancers. Repertoires were generated with immunoSEQ multiplex PCR, while TCRdb's copy carries only in-frame clones and drops some. Of around 69,000 clones in the sample, roughly nine tenths were seen once. The sequencing used CD4+ or CD8+ T cells sorted from blood, collected in a trial of the OX40 agonist ivuxolimab. The source of these receptors is an adult with an advanced solid tumor such as melanoma, head and neck, liver or kidney cancer.

The gene calls are TRBV19 and TRBJ2-7, with D perhaps TRBD1 (6 bases). Germline V CDR1 and CDR2: LNHDA, SQIVND (reference sequence). This CDR3 has 15 amino acids. With 7 bases removed from V and 0 bases from J, the gap between germline ends came to 16 bases. The CDR3 sequence is CASKRYEGDSYEQYF. The CDR3 nucleotides are TGTGCCAGTAAAAGGTACGAGGGGGACTCCTACGAGCAGTACTTC.

The V call is TRBV27, the J call TRBJ1-5; the match to TRBD1 covers 7 bases. The J segment lost 5 bases and the V segment lost 6 bases, leaving 10 bases of the junction unmatched. The CDR3 spans 15 residues. Germline loops: CDR1 MNHEY, CDR2 SMNVEV (reference sequence). The DNA of the CDR3 is TGTGCCAGCAGCCCCAACAGGGGTGGAGATCAGCCCCAGCATTTT. Translating gives CASSPNRGGDQPQHF.

The rearrangement joins TRBV30 to TRBJ1-1; D call uncertain. Trimming pared 7 bases from V and 9 bases from J, leaving 15 bases between. CDR3 length: 11 amino acids. The germline V gene encodes CDR1 GTSNPN and CDR2 SVGIG (reference sequence). The CDR3 sequence is CASTGGVKAFF. CDR3 sequence (DNA): TGTGCCTCCACGGGTGGGGTTAAAGCTTTCTTT.

J is TRBJ1-5 and V is TRBV30; D call uncertain. The CDR3 covers 13 residues. V shed 0 bases and J shed 5 bases, with 8 bases lying between them. The germline CDR1 and CDR2 sequences are GTSNPN and SVGIG (reference sequence). The CDR3 is CAWSVRWDQPQHF. The CDR3 DNA reads as TGTGCCTGGAGTGTACGTTGGGATCAGCCCCAGCATTTT.

This chain connects TRBV2 to TRBJ2-1, with unresolved D. Trimming shortened V by 2 bases and J by 0 bases, and 8 bases separated the two germline ends. This CDR3 has 15 residues. The germline V gene has CDR1 SNHLY and CDR2 FYNNEI. As DNA, the CDR3 is TGTGCCAGCAGTGAAAGTCCGAGCTCCTACAATGAGCAGTTCTTC. This encodes CASSESPSSYNEQFF. Based on the CDR3 plus reference TRBV2 and TRBJ2-1, the full variable domain is EPEVTQTPSHQVTQMGQEVILRCVPISNHLYFYWYRQILGQKVEFLVSFYNNEISEKSEIFDDQFSVERPDGSNFTLKIRSTKLEDSAMYFCASSESPSSYNEQFFGPGTRLTVL.

The chain joins TRBV5-4 to TRBJ2-3, with D perhaps TRBD2 (6 bases). The CDR3 is made up of 15 amino acids. Trimming stripped 4 bases from V and 7 bases from J, with 19 bases between. Per germline, CDR1 SGHNT and CDR2 YYREEE (reference sequence). The CDR3, as DNA: TGTGCCAGCAGCCCGTCGAGCGGGCTCGGGTATACGCAGTATTTT. It translates to CASSPSSGLGYTQYF. Together with reference TRBV5-4 and TRBJ2-3, the CDR3 gives the full variable domain: ETGVTQSPTHLIKTRGQQVTLRCSSQSGHNTVSWYQQALGQGPQFIFQYYREEENGRGNFPPRFSGLQFPNYSSELNVNALELDDSALYLCASSPSSGLGYTQYFGPGTRLTVL.

This chain connects TRBV5-1 to TRBJ1-1, with a tentative D call TRBD1 (5 bases). The CDR3 loop spans 14 amino acids. Germline CDR1 SGHRS, CDR2 YFSETQ. The V gene lost 3 bases and the J gene lost 3 bases, with 12 bases spanning the gap. The CDR3 sequence is CASSYGGLDTEAFF. In nucleotides, the CDR3 is TGCGCCAGCAGCTACGGGGGTCTAGACACTGAAGCTTTCTTT.

This clone was picked up one time. The chain uses TRBV7-3 and TRBJ2-1; 7 nucleotides match TRBD2. This CDR3 spans 13 amino acids. CDR1 and CDR2 from the germline V gene are SGHTA and FQGTGA. The J segment lost 10 bases and the V segment lost 2 bases, leaving 5 bases of the junction unmatched. CDR3 sequence reads: CASSLLGTKEQFF. In DNA, the CDR3 is TGTGCCAGCAGCTTACTGGGGACTAAGGAGCAGTTCTTC. Full variable domain (outside the CDR3, taken from reference TRBV7-3 and TRBJ2-1): GAGVSQTPSNKVTEKGKYVELRCDPISGHTALYWYRQSLGQGPEFLIYFQGTGAADDSGLPNDRFFAVRPEGSVSTLKIQRTERGDSAVYLCASSLLGTKEQFFGPGTRLTVL.

This rearrangement joins TRBV30 to TRBJ2-3; D unresolved. Between the trimmed V and J ends, which lost 2 bases and 2 bases, there was a span of 5 bases. This CDR3 comprises 12 residues. CDR1 is GTSNPN and CDR2 is SVGIG in the germline V gene (reference sequence). CDR3 protein: CAWSSNTDTQYF. In DNA, the CDR3 is TGTGCCTGGAGTAGTAACACAGATACGCAGTATTTT.

The chain combines TRBV27 with TRBJ2-6, with D perhaps matching TRBD1 or TRBD2 (5 bases each). The ends were cut back, 10 bases at V and 2 bases at J, with 21 bases in the middle. Germline CDR1 MNHEY, CDR2 SMNVEV (reference sequence). The CDR3 has 17 residues. CDR3 nucleotide sequence: TGTGCCACCCATCCCCTCGGGGAAGGGGCTGGGGCCAACGTCCTGACTTTC. It codes for CATHPLGEGAGANVLTF.

This clone was recorded once. The chain is built from TRBV5-6 and TRBJ1-2; D not certain. CDR1 and CDR2 from the germline V gene are SGHDT and YYEEEE. V was clipped by 2 bases and J by 6 bases, with 11 bases between them. The CDR3 has 13 residues. The CDR3 nucleotides are TGTGCCAGCAGCTTCAGTCAGGTGGATGGCTACACCTTC. Translating it yields CASSFSQVDGYTF. The full variable domain, in which reference TRBV5-6 and TRBJ1-2 provide the parts outside the CDR3, is DAGVTQSPTHLIKTRGQQVTLRCSPKSGHDTVSWYQQALGQGPQFIFQYYEEEERQRGNFPDRFSGHQFPNYSSELNVNALLLGDSALYLCASSFSQVDGYTFGSGTRLTVV.

This clone was seen a single time. DNA for the CDR3: TGCGCCAGCAGCTTGGCAACGCAGGGGGCCTACGAGCAGTACTTC. It is translated as CASSLATQGAYEQYF. The V gene is TRBV5-1, the J gene TRBJ2-7; TRBD1 matches 7 bases. CDR3 length: 15 amino acids. Germline V gene data show CDR1 as SGHRS and CDR2 as YFSETQ. V was pared by 0 bases and J by 2 bases, with 5 bases of the junction left unmatched.

The J gene is TRBJ2-3, the V gene TRBV19; 7 nucleotides agree with TRBD2. Germline V gene sequence: CDR1 LNHDA, CDR2 SQIVND (reference sequence). V gave up 5 bases and J gave up 2 bases; unmatched junction bases: 7. The CDR3 extends over 15 amino acids. CDR3 sequence: CASSAGLGHTDTQYF. As DNA, the CDR3 is TGTGCCAGTAGTGCCGGACTAGGGCACACAGATACGCAGTATTTT.

V gene TRBV5-1 combines with J gene TRBJ1-1; 8 bases align to TRBD1. V lost 0 bases and J lost 1; bases outside the gene matches: 2. CDR3 length: 15 amino acids. Germline V gene sequence: CDR1 SGHRS, CDR2 YFSETQ. The CDR3 DNA follows: TGCGCCAGCAGCTTGGCAGGACAGGGGAACACTGAAGCTTTCTTT. It encodes CASSLAGQGNTEAFF. Full variable domain (remainder filled in from reference TRBV5-1 and TRBJ1-1): KAGVTQTPRYLIKTRGQQVTLSCSPISGHRSVSWYQQTPGQGLQFLFEYFSETQRNKGNFPGRFSGRQFSNSRSEMNVSTLELGDSALYLCASSLAGQGNTEAFFGQGTRLTVV.

The rearrangement links TRBV7-9 to TRBJ2-7; D remains unclear. The CDR3 has 13 residues. V was trimmed by 1 base and J by 1 base, leaving 5 bases between them. Germline CDR1 reads SEHNR; CDR2 reads FQNEAQ (reference sequence). DNA for the CDR3: TGTGCCAGCAGCTTAGGCCCATCCTACGAGCAGTACTTC. This codes for CASSLGPSYEQYF.

The chain employs TRBV27 and TRBJ2-1; a possible D gene is TRBD2 (6 bases). Trimming left V 5 bases short and J 0 bases short, with 11 bases between. The CDR3 totals 15 residues. The germline V gene encodes CDR1 MNHEY and CDR2 SMNVEV (reference sequence). The CDR3 DNA is TGTGCCAGCAGTGAGAGCGGGCCCTCCTACAATGAGCAGTTCTTC. Protein sequence: CASSESGPSYNEQFF.